The 3 T cell receptor beta chains reported below all come from one sample, sequenced in a study of CD8 T cells in Susac syndrome. Roughly 0.45 to 1 ug RNA was reverse transcribed with random hexamers. TCRdb processed the immunoSEQ multiplex PCR reads anew with MiXCR; each CDR3 protein has one entry. The sample has about 190,000 distinct CDR3 sequences; 85% to 95% are singletons. Sequencing was done on a sample of CD4+ T cells from PBMCs. The receptor set was obtained from a human donor in good health.

In DNA form, the CDR3 reads TGCAGTGCTAGAGTTGGGAGTTCAGCTTTCTTT. Translating it yields CSARVGSSAFF. The chain recombines TRBV20-1 with TRBJ1-1; no definite D call. Trimming left V 1 base short and J 10 bases short, with 10 bases between. Germline loops: CDR1 DFQATT, CDR2 SNEGSKA (reference sequence). The CDR3 is 11 amino acids.

The chain links TRBV27 to TRBJ1-4, with 9 bases aligning to TRBD1. Germline V CDR1 and CDR2: MNHEY, SMNVEV (reference sequence). The trim removed 6 bases at V and 6 bases at J, leaving 2 bases unmatched. There are 13 residues in the CDR3. The CDR3 sequence is CASSWTGDEKLFF. CDR3 DNA: TGTGCCAGCAGCTGGACAGGGGATGAAAAACTGTTTTTT.

The V and J genes are TRBV3-1 and TRBJ2-2, with D unresolved. Germline V gene sequence: CDR1 LGHDT, CDR2 YNNKEL (reference sequence). This CDR3 is 14 amino acids long. V was clipped by 6 bases and J by 1 base, with 9 bases between them. The CDR3 bases are TGTGCCAGCAGACCCCAATTGAACACCGGGGAGCTGTTTTTT. Its protein product is CASRPQLNTGELFF.